The 14 T cell receptor beta chains reported below all come from one sample, sequenced in a study of blood T cell repertoires in COVID-19. Measured with immunoSEQ multiplex PCR; TCRdb has only the in-frame clones, and not every one. The sample shows tens of thousands of clones, 70% to 90% of them seen only once. Sequencing input: peripheral blood. Every receptor here comes from an elderly woman with active COVID-19.

The chain employs TRBV29-1 and TRBJ2-5; TRBD2 matches 9 bases. Germline lookup yields CDR1 SQVTM and CDR2 ANQGSEA. The V gene end was trimmed by 6 bases and the J gene end by 5 bases; junction bases not matched to a gene: 10. This CDR3 has 14 residues. CDR3 in amino acids: CSVAGLAGLETQYF. The DNA for the CDR3 is TGCAGCGTGGCAGGGCTAGCGGGACTGGAGACCCAGTACTTC.

The genes are TRBV12-3 or TRBV12-4 and TRBJ2-2; D is perhaps TRBD2 (5 bases). V lost 5 bases and J 7 bases, leaving 8 bases between the germline ends. The CDR3 is 12 residues long. Here the CDR3 DNA reads TGTGCCAGCAGTCGGGAATTCGGGGAGCTGTTTTTT. It yields the protein CASSREFGELFF.

Details on this clone: The same CDR3 can be traced to other DNA sequences in this sample. V gene TRBV9 combines with J gene TRBJ2-7; 10 positions agree with TRBD2. Germline lookup yields CDR1 SGDLS and CDR2 YYNGEE. The J segment lost 2 bases and the V segment lost 3 bases, leaving 2 bases of the junction unmatched. CDR3 size: 14 residues. Here the CDR3 reads CASSASGSPYEQYF. CDR3 in DNA: TGTGCCAGCAGCGCTAGCGGGAGTCCCTACGAGCAGTACTTC.

The chain uses TRBV28 and TRBJ1-1; 7 positions match TRBD1. The CDR3 runs to 14 residues. Germline CDR1 and CDR2: MDHEN and SYDVKM. J was trimmed by 4 bases and V by 10 bases; bases with no gene match: 12. As DNA, the CDR3 is TGTGCCACCTATCAGGGGGGCAGGGGCACTGAAGCTTTCTTT. Protein sequence: CATYQGGRGTEAFF.

This sequence joins TRBV30 and TRBJ2-7; 11 bases line up with TRBD1. In germline, CDR1 is GTSNPN, CDR2 SVGIG (reference sequence). The CDR3 has 14 amino acids. The junction had 5 bases not matched to a gene; V was cut back by 2 bases and J by 5 bases. CDR3 residues: CAWSRTGGRDEQYF. The DNA for the CDR3 is TGTGCCTGGAGTCGGACAGGGGGCAGGGACGAGCAGTACTTC.

The chain is built from TRBV18 and TRBJ2-6; D call uncertain. The CDR3 totals 15 residues. Trimming removed 2 bases at V and 4 bases at J, with 9 bases between. Germline CDR1 and CDR2: KGHSH and LQKENI. CDR3 in DNA: TGTGCCAGCTCACCAACCAGGCCCGGGGCCAACGTCCTGACTTTC. It is translated as CASSPTRPGANVLTF.

The rearrangement joins TRBV9 to TRBJ2-1; 8 bases map to TRBD2. V dropped 4 bases and J dropped 5; count of bases not matched to a gene: 8. The CDR3 covers 15 residues. CDR1 is SGDLS, CDR2 YYNGEE, per germline. CDR3 residues: CASSPSGSFDNEQFF. The CDR3 coding sequence is TGTGCCAGCAGCCCCAGCGGGAGCTTCGACAATGAGCAGTTCTTC.

V is TRBV10-3 and J is TRBJ2-1, with unresolved D. The V gene's germline CDR1 is ENHRY and CDR2 SYGVKD. This CDR3 has 11 residues. The V gene lost 3 bases and the J gene lost 8 bases, with 5 bases spanning the gap. The chain's CDR3 is CAISEIDEQFF. DNA for the CDR3: TGTGCCATCAGTGAAATCGATGAGCAGTTCTTC.

The V gene is TRBV15, the J gene TRBJ2-7; TRBD2 agrees at 9 bases. The V segment lost 1 base and the J segment 3 bases; nucleotides outside the gene matches: 10. From germline, CDR1 is LNHNV and CDR2 YYDKDF (reference sequence). The CDR3 has 17 residues. CDR3 nucleotides: TGTGCCACCAGCAGAGTTGGGCGGGGGGGGTTCGGCTACGAGCAGTACTTC. Its protein product is CATSRVGRGGFGYEQYF. Full variable domain (rest looked up from reference TRBV15 and TRBJ2-7): DAMVIQNPRYQVTQFGKPVTLSCSQTLNHNVMYWYQQKSSQAPKLLFHYYDKDFNNEADTPDNFQSRRPNTSFCFLDIRSPGLGDTAMYLCATSRVGRGGFGYEQYFGPGTRLTVT.

V and J are TRBV7-6 and TRBJ2-7; D call uncertain. Germline CDR1 reads SGHVS; CDR2 reads FNYEAQ. The CDR3 runs 11 residues. V lost 1 base, J lost 6 bases, and 4 bases lay in between. CDR3 coding DNA: TGTGCCAGCAGCTTAGATCGCGAGCAGTACTTC. Residues: CASSLDREQYF.

The V call is TRBV6-1, the J call TRBJ1-1, with D perhaps matching TRBD1 (6 bases). Germline V CDR1 and CDR2: MNHNS, SASEGT. Trimming pared 1 base from V and 2 bases from J, leaving 11 bases between. This CDR3 region has 15 residues. Here the CDR3 DNA reads TGTGCCAGCAGTGAAGTGTGGACAGTTAACACTGAAGCTTTCTTT. This codes for CASSEVWTVNTEAFF.

The V call is TRBV5-1, the J call TRBJ2-3; the D gene is possibly TRBD2 (6 bases). V was shortened by 6 bases and J by 2 bases, with 13 bases between the two germline ends. The CDR3 is 14 amino acids. Germline loops: CDR1 SGHRS, CDR2 YFSETQ. CDR3 in DNA: TGCGCCAGCAACTGGAGGGAGCCCACAGATACGCAGTATTTT. As protein: CASNWREPTDTQYF.

This chain joins TRBV28 and TRBJ1-1, with 10 bases identical to TRBD1. Germline values: CDR1 MDHEN, CDR2 SYDVKM. The CDR3 runs 15 residues. V trimming: 5 bases; J trimming: 5 bases; junction bases outside the gene matches: 8. In DNA, the CDR3 is TGTGCCAGCAGTACTAGGACAGGGGGGGTGACTGAAGCTTTCTTT. Translation gives CASSTRTGGVTEAFF.

The J gene is TRBJ2-1, the V gene TRBV29-1, with 7 bases fitting TRBD2. J was trimmed by 7 bases and V by 7 bases; bases with no gene match: 13. The germline gives CDR1 SQVTM, CDR2 ANQGSEA. This CDR3 is built from 14 residues. The CDR3 bases are TGCAGCGCAGTTCTGGGCGGGAGATTTAATGAGCAGTTCTTC. This sequence encodes CSAVLGGRFNEQFF.